This paragraph covers one T cell receptor (beta chain) sequence. These data are taken from a study of cytomegalovirus exposure and HLA in healthy donors. A multiplex PCR was run with 60 Vbeta primers and 13 Jbeta primers. Sequencing was performed with immunoSEQ multiplex PCR; in TCRdb, only in-frame clones are kept and a portion is missing. The sample holds roughly 140,000 clones; roughly four fifths are singletons and the top ten take 9% to 10%. This CDR3 contains 11 residues. Germline-derived CDR1 and CDR2 are GTSNPN and SVGIG (reference sequence). The germline V and J ends were trimmed by 2 bases and 8 bases, with 6 bases remaining between them.

The sequence was collected from a woman aged 60-75 years in good health and CMV-seropositive. This chain connects TRBV30 to TRBJ2-2; D ambiguous. The sequenced sample was PBMCs. In DNA, the CDR3 is TGTGCCTGGAGTCCCCCGGGGGAGCTGTTTTTT. The encoded protein is CAWSPPGELFF.